This TCR beta chain was captured in a study of T cell changes during pregnancy in multiple sclerosis. There are 14 residues in the CDR3. Germline V gene data show CDR1 as LNHDA and CDR2 as SQIVND (reference sequence). Trimming removed 3 bases at V and 4 bases at J, with 10 bases between. Clones were sequenced by immunoSEQ multiplex PCR, and TCRdb holds only the in-frame ones, with some missing. The data contain approximately 99,000 clones, roughly 92% of them singletons. The gene calls are TRBV19 and TRBJ2-1; D is ambiguous. This clonotype was sampled from a female donor with multiple sclerosis, enrolled in a pregnancy study. The source was peripheral blood, collected after pregnancy. The CDR3 loop reads CASSISARYNEQFF. The DNA of the CDR3 is TGTGCCAGTAGTATTTCCGCTAGATACAATGAGCAGTTCTTC.